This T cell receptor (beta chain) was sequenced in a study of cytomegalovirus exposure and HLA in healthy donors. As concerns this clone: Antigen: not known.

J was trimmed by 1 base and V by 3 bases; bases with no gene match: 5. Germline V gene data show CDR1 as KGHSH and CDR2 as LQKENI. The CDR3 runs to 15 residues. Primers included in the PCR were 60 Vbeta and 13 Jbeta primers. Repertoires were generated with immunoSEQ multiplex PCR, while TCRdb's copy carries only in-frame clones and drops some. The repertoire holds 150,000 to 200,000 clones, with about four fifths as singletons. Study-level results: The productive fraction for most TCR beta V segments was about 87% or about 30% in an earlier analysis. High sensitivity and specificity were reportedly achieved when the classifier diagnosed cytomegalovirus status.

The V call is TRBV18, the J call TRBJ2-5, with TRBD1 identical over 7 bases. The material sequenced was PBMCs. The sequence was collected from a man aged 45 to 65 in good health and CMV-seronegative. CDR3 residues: CASSPSGQIQETQYF. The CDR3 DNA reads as TGTGCCAGCTCACCCTCGGGACAGATCCAAGAGACCCAGTACTTC.